The present T cell receptor (beta chain) was sequenced within a study of T cell changes during pregnancy in multiple sclerosis. Germline V gives CDR1 SGDLS, CDR2 YYNGEE. V was pared by 6 bases and J by 5 bases, with 7 bases of the junction left unmatched. The CDR3 consists of 14 residues. The table came from immunoSEQ multiplex PCR; TCRdb's copy has only in-frame clones and leaves some out. The profile covers approximately 100,000 clones, with 90% to 95% appearing a single time and about 3.9% taken by the ten largest. The genes are TRBV9 and TRBJ1-5; 8 nucleotides align to TRBD1. The sample consisted of peripheral blood, taken in the first trimester of pregnancy. This sequence originates from a female donor with multiple sclerosis, enrolled in a pregnancy study. CDR3 loop: CASTPGGGDQPQHF. In DNA, the CDR3 is TGTGCCAGCACACCAGGGGGCGGGGATCAGCCCCAGCATTTT.